The source of this TCR beta chain is a study of T cells after posttransplantation cyclophosphamide. This clone was counted ten times or more. No antigen is known for it. Profiled with immunoSEQ multiplex PCR; TCRdb holds only in-frame clones, not every one. This sample carries about 37,000 clones, none of them present only once. This related bone marrow graft donor gave peripheral blood on the day of marrow donation. Findings and caveats of the study: TRB clonality was highly associated with recipient CMV seropositivity and reactivation. TRB overlap between skin or GI tissue T cells and blood was limited.

The sequenced material came from PBMCs. The receptor was derived from a man aged 25 to 40 in good health and a related stem cell transplant donor.

The CDR3 loop reads CASSQESSGGPGELFF. DNA for the CDR3: TGTGCCAGCAGCCAAGAGTCTAGCGGGGGCCCCGGGGAGCTGTTTTTT. The chain recombines TRBV4-2 with TRBJ2-2, with TRBD2 identical over 10 bases. The length of the CDR3 is 16 residues. The germline CDR1 and CDR2 sequences are LGHNA and YNFKEQ. Trimming at V came to 0 bases and at J to 6 bases, leaving 4 bases not matched to a gene.